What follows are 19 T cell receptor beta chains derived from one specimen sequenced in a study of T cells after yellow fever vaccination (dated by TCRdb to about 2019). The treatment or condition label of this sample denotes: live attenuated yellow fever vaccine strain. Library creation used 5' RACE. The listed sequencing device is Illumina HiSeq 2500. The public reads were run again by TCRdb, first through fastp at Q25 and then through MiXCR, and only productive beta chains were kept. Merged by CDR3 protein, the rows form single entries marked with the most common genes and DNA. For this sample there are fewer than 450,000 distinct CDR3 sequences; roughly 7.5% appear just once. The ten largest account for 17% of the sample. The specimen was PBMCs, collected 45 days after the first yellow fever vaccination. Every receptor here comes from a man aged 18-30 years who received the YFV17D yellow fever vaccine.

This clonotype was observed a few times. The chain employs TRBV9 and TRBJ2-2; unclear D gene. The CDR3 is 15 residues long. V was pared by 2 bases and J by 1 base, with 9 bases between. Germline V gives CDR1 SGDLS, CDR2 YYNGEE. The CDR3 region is CASSVYSKNTGELFF. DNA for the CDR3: TGTGCCAGCAGCGTCTACAGCAAGAACACCGGGGAGCTGTTTTTT.

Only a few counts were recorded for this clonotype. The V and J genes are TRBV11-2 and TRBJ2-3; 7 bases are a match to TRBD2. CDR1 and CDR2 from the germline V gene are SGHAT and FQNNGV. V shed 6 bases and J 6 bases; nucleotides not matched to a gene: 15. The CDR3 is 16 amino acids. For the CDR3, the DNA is TGTGCCAGCAGACCATTAGCGGGCGGGAAGGGCGATACGCAGTATTTT. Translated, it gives CASRPLAGGKGDTQYF.

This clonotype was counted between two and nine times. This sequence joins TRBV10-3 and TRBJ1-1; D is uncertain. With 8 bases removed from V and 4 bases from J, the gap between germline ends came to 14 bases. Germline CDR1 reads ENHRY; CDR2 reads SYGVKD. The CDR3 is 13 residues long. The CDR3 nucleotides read TGTGCCATCGGATATCAGGAAGGCACTGAAGCTTTCTTT. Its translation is CAIGYQEGTEAFF.

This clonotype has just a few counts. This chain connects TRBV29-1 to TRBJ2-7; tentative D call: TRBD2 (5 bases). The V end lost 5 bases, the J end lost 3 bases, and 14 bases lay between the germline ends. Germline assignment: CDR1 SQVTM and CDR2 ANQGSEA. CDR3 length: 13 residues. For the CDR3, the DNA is TGCAGCGTTACCGACCCCGAGGGCTACGAGCAGTACTTC. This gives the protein CSVTDPEGYEQYF.

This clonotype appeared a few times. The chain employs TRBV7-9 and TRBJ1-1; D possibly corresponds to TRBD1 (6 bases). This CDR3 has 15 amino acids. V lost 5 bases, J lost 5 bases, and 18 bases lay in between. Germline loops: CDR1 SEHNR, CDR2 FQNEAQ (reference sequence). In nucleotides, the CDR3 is TGTGCCAGCAGCCTACAGACAGGAGAGGGTACTGAAGCTTTCTTT. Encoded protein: CASSLQTGEGTEAFF.

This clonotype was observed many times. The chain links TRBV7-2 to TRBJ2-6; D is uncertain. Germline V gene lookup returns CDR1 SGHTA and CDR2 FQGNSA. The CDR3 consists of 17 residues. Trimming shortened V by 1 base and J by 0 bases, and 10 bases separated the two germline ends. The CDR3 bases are TGTGCCAGCAGCTTAGTCGCCGGCACCTCTGGGGCCAACGTCCTGACTTTC. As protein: CASSLVAGTSGANVLTF.

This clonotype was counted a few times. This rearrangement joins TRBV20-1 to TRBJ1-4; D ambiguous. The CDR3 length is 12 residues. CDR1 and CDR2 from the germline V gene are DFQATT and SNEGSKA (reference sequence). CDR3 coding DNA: TGCAGCGGAGGGTTTGGTAATGAAAAACTGTTTTTT. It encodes CSGGFGNEKLFF.

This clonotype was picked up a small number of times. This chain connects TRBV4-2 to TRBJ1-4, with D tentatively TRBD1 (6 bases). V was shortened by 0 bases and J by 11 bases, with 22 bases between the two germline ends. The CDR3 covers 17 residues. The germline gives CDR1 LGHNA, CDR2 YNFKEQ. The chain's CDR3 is CASSQDRGLRESWKLFF. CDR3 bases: TGTGCCAGCAGCCAAGATCGGGGGCTCAGGGAGAGTTGGAAACTGTTTTTT.

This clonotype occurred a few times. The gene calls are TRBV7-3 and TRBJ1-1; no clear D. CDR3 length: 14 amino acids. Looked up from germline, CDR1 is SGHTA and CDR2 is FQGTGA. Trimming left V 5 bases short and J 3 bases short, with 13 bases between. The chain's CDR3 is CASSPIPGHTEAFF. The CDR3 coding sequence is TGTGCCAGCAGCCCGATTCCTGGTCACACTGAAGCTTTCTTT.

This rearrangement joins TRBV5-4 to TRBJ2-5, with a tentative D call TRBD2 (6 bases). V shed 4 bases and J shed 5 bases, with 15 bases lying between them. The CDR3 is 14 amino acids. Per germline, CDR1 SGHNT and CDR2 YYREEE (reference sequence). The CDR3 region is CASSRRGEAETQYF. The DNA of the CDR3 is TGTGCCAGCAGCCGCCGCGGGGAGGCGGAGACCCAGTACTTC.

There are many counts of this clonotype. The CDR3 nucleotides read TGTGCCAGCAGCTTACAGGGGGTCGACACCGGGGAGCTGTTTTTT. Translating it yields CASSLQGVDTGELFF. This chain uses TRBV7-9 with TRBJ2-2, with 7 positions matching TRBD1. CDR1 SEHNR and CDR2 FQNEAQ come from the germline V gene (reference sequence). The CDR3 has 15 residues. The V segment lost 2 bases and the J segment 3 bases; nucleotides outside the gene matches: 3. The variable domain in full, with the rest retrieved from reference TRBV7-9 and TRBJ2-2, is DTGVSQNPRHKITKRGQNVTFRCDPISEHNRLYWYRQTLGQGPEFLTYFQNEAQLEKSRLLSDRFSAERPKGSFSTLEIQRTEQGDSAMYLCASSLQGVDTGELFFGEGSRLTVL.

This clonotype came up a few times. In DNA form, the CDR3 reads TGCGCCAGCAGCCCCTGGGGGCAGTTCACAGATACGCAGTATTTT. It yields the protein CASSPWGQFTDTQYF. V is TRBV5-1 and J is TRBJ2-3; perhaps TRBD1 as D (6 bases). The germline V and J ends were trimmed by 4 bases and 2 bases, with 14 bases remaining between them. Germline V lookup: CDR1 SGHRS, CDR2 YFSETQ. This CDR3 spans 15 amino acids.

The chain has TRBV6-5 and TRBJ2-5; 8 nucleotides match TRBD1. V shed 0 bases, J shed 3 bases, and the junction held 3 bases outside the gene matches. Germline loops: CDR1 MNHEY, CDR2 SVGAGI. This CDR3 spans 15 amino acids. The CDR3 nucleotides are TGTGCCAGCAGTTACTCCCAGACAGGGGAAGAGACCCAGTACTTC. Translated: CASSYSQTGEETQYF.

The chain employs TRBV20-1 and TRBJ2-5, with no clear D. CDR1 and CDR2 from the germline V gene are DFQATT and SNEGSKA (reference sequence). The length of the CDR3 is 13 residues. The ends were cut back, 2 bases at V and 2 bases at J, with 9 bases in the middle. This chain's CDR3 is CSARTTIQETQYF. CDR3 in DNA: TGCAGTGCTAGAACTACCATTCAAGAGACCCAGTACTTC.

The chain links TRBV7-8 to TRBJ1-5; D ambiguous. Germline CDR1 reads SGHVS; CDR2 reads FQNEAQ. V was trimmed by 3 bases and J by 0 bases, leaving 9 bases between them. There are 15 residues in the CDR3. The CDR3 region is CASSFGVSSNQPQHF. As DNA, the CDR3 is TGTGCCAGCAGCTTTGGAGTAAGTAGCAATCAGCCCCAGCATTTT.

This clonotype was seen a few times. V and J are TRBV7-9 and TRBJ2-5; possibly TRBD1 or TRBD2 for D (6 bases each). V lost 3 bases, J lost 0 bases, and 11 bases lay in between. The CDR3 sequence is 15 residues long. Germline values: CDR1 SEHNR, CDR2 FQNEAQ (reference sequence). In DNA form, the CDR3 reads TGTGCCAGCAGCTTCTGGGGGGACAACCAAGAGACCCAGTACTTC. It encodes CASSFWGDNQETQYF.

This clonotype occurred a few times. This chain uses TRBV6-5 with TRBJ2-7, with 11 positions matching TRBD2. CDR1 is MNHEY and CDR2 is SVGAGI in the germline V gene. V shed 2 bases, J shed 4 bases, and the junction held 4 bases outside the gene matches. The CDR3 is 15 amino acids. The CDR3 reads CASSYETSGVYEQYF. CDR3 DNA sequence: TGTGCCAGCAGTTACGAGACTAGCGGGGTGTACGAGCAGTACTTC.

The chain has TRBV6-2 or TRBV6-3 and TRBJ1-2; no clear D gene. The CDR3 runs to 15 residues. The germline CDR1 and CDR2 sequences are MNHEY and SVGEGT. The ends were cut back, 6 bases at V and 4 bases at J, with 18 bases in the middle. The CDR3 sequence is CASRAGNGRSYGYTF. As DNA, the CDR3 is TGTGCCAGCAGGGCCGGCAACGGAAGGAGCTATGGCTACACCTTC.

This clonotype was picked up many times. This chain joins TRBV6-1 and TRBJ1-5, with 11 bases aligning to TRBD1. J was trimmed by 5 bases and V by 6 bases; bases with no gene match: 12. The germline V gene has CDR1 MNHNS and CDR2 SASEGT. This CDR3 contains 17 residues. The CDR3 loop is CASRPGQGEKLDQPQHF. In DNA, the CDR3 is TGTGCCAGCAGACCGGGACAGGGGGAAAAGCTTGATCAGCCCCAGCATTTT.